This T cell receptor (beta chain) was observed in a study of post-analysis software for immune sequencing data. Study background: Recorded subtypes: relapsing-remitting, secondary progressive, progressive-relapsing; some patients unannotated.

Study-level results: Five TRBV segments (TRBV5-6, TRBV5-1 and TRBV20-1 among them) occurred more frequently in patients than in controls. Samples prepared in the same batch strongly co-clustered by F measure.

Germline CDR1 is LNHNV and CDR2 is YYDKDF (reference sequence). This CDR3 is built from 17 residues. V shed 1 base, J shed 0 bases, and the junction held 5 bases outside the gene matches. Notes on this clonotype: The antigen remains undetermined.

Unique molecular identifiers featured in each of the TCR beta cDNA libraries. MiXCR, applied by TCRdb to the PCR reads, yields one record per CDR3 protein. The sample contains about 540,000 distinct CDR3 sequences, around 36% of which appear only once. This TCR was recovered from a girl aged 2-17 years with multiple sclerosis. This chain joins TRBV15 and TRBJ2-3; TRBD2 matches at 9 bases. Sequencing was carried out using blood. CDR3 nucleotides: TGTGCCACCAGCAGAGTCCCAGCGGGGGGCAGCACAGATACGCAGTATTTT. It translates to CATSRVPAGGSTDTQYF.